Presented here are 23 T cell receptor beta chains from one specimen sequenced in a study of shared clonotypes between healthy human individuals. Generated by immunoSEQ multiplex PCR, the TCRdb table keeps only in-frame clones and is missing some. The data show about 2.1 million clones, with 93% seen just once and about 1.7% held by the top ten. Naive CD8 cells lacked CD45RO, underwent positive selection for CCR7 and left out terminally differentiated effector memory CD45RA+ cells. The sequenced sample consisted of naive CD8+ T cells from PBMCs. The receptor source for this set is a man between 18 and 35 years old in good health. Some clones in this sample may be carry-over from other donors' samples.

This sequence joins TRBV13 and TRBJ2-3; the match to TRBD2 covers 10 bases. The V gene end was trimmed by 6 bases and the J gene end by 3 bases; junction bases not matched to a gene: 6. The CDR3 sequence is 15 residues long. Germline V gene data show CDR1 as PRHDT and CDR2 as FYEKMQ (reference sequence). The CDR3 sequence: CASSYSGRKTDTQYF. CDR3 coding DNA: TGTGCCAGCAGTTATAGCGGGAGGAAGACAGATACGCAGTATTTT.

The chain is built from TRBV28 and TRBJ1-3; D is unresolved. CDR3 length equals 17 residues. The germline CDR1 and CDR2 sequences are MDHEN and SYDVKM. Trimming removed 5 bases from V and 2 bases from J, with 19 bases in between. Written as DNA, the CDR3 is TGTGCCAGCAGTCCCCTGAAAGGACGAGAGCCTGGAAACACCATATATTTT. It encodes CASSPLKGREPGNTIYF.

As for this clone: The same CDR3 also results from other DNA sequences found in this sample. V usage is TRBV5-1 and J usage is TRBJ1-1; D might be TRBD1 (5 bases). Germline V gene sequence: CDR1 SGHRS, CDR2 YFSETQ. The V gene lost 0 bases and the J gene lost 0 bases, with 6 bases spanning the gap. The CDR3 has 14 amino acids. The CDR3 loop reads CASSLVGVNTEAFF. The CDR3 coding sequence is TGCGCCAGCAGCTTGGTGGGGGTGAACACTGAAGCTTTCTTT.

The chain carries TRBV6-6 and TRBJ2-5, with D hard to call. CDR1 MNHNY and CDR2 SVGAGI come from the germline V gene (reference sequence). Trimming cost V 2 bases and J 2 bases, with 6 bases left between them. CDR3 length equals 13 residues. The CDR3 nucleotides read TGTGCCAGCAGTTACAGGATTCAAGAGACCCAGTACTTC. The encoded protein is CASSYRIQETQYF.

The J gene is TRBJ2-2, the V gene TRBV4-1; unclear D gene. The CDR3 has 13 residues. Germline V gene lookup returns CDR1 MGHRA and CDR2 YSYEKL. The ends were cut back, 5 bases at V and 5 bases at J, with 9 bases in the middle. CDR3 coding DNA: TGCGCCAGCAGCACCCGCAGGACCGGGGAGCTGTTTTTT. Translating it yields CASSTRRTGELFF.

This sequence joins TRBV5-1 and TRBJ2-1; possibly TRBD2 for D (7 bases). This CDR3 region has 16 residues. Germline CDR1 is SGHRS and CDR2 is YFSETQ. Trimming stripped 5 bases from V and 3 bases from J, with 18 bases between. The CDR3 DNA sequence: TGCGCCAGCAGGGCTGAGGGGGAGGGGATCTACAATGAGCAGTTCTTC. Translated: CASRAEGEGIYNEQFF.

This chain joins TRBV18 and TRBJ2-3; possible D gene TRBD2, 5 bases. Germline loops: CDR1 KGHSH, CDR2 LQKENI. The V end was cut by 3 bases, the J end by 4 bases, with 14 bases between. The CDR3 runs to 15 residues. CDR3 sequence (DNA): TGTGCCAGCTCACCCCGGGGTGGAGGTGCAGATACGCAGTATTTT. It translates to CASSPRGGGADTQYF.

The rearrangement uses TRBV27 and TRBJ2-5, with TRBD2 identical over 7 bases. CDR3 length: 16 residues. Germline loops: CDR1 MNHEY, CDR2 SMNVEV (reference sequence). V gave up 4 bases and J gave up 3 bases; unmatched junction bases: 11. CDR3 DNA sequence: TGTGCCAGCAGTTCGAGCGGGGTTCGCGTTAAAGAGACCCAGTACTTC. Its translation: CASSSSGVRVKETQYF.

The chain is built from TRBV7-9 and TRBJ2-7; 8 bases fit TRBD1. The V gene's germline CDR1 is SEHNR and CDR2 FQNEAQ (reference sequence). V lost 5 bases to trimming and J lost 3 bases; unmatched junction nucleotides: 9. The CDR3 is 15 amino acids. This CDR3 is CASSPRDRQYYEQYF. DNA of the CDR3: TGTGCCAGCAGCCCCCGGGACAGGCAATACTACGAGCAGTACTTC.

The chain is built from TRBV15 and TRBJ1-3, with TRBD1 matching over 9 bases. V trimming: 0 bases; J trimming: 5 bases; junction bases outside the gene matches: 8. The CDR3 spans 17 residues. CDR1 is LNHNV and CDR2 is YYDKDF in the germline V gene (reference sequence). Here the CDR3 DNA reads TGTGCCACCAGCAGAGAAGCGACGGGACAGGGCAGAAACACCATATATTTT. It is translated as CATSREATGQGRNTIYF.

This chain joins TRBV4-3 and TRBJ2-3; D unresolved. The CDR3 extends over 17 amino acids. Germline CDR1 reads LGHNA; CDR2 reads YSLEER. V was shortened by 0 bases and J by 1 base, with 14 bases between the two germline ends. CDR3 loop: CASSQDLGHGGTDTQYF. CDR3 in DNA: TGCGCCAGCAGCCAAGATTTAGGGCACGGAGGCACAGATACGCAGTATTTT.

For this clone: In the same sample, other DNA sequences code for this CDR3. The rearrangement joins TRBV11-3 to TRBJ2-1; D call uncertain. Germline CDR1 reads SGHNT; CDR2 reads YENEEA. The CDR3 is 13 residues long. Trimming cost V 5 bases and J 4 bases, with 9 bases left between them. The CDR3 sequence: CASSPRGYNEQFF. CDR3 in DNA: TGTGCCAGCAGCCCGAGAGGTTACAATGAGCAGTTCTTC. Looking up the rest from reference TRBV11-3 and TRBJ2-1 gives the full variable domain: EAGVVQSPRYKIIEKKQPVAFWCNPISGHNTLYWYLQNLGQGPELLIRYENEEAVDDSQLPKDRFSAERLKGVDSTLKIQPAELGDSAVYLCASSPRGYNEQFFGPGTRLTVL.

The genes are TRBV27 and TRBJ1-1; D not resolved. CDR1 and CDR2 (germline): MNHEY, SMNVEV (reference sequence). Deletions cut 6 bases from V and 5 bases from J, with 13 bases between. This CDR3 contains 13 residues. The CDR3 nucleotides are TGTGCCAGCAGCCCGACTGCTAGGACTGAAGCTTTCTTT. Translation: CASSPTARTEAFF.

The chain recombines TRBV27 with TRBJ2-1; the match to TRBD1 covers 11 bases. CDR1 is MNHEY and CDR2 is SMNVEV in the germline V gene (reference sequence). The junction had 6 bases not matched to a gene; V was cut back by 8 bases and J by 3 bases. The CDR3 is 15 residues long. The CDR3 coding sequence is TGTGCCAGCTCCACCGGGACAGGGGGCTACAATGAGCAGTTCTTC. Translating gives CASSTGTGGYNEQFF.

The sample holds one count of this clone. The chain couples TRBV29-1 to TRBJ2-1; 8 bases agree with TRBD1. With 2 bases clipped from V and 9 bases from J, the junction kept 9 bases outside the gene matches. Germline V lookup: CDR1 SQVTM, CDR2 ANQGSEA. The CDR3 is made up of 14 amino acids. The CDR3 loop is CSVESQGAGGEQFF. The CDR3 nucleotides are TGCAGCGTTGAATCCCAGGGGGCGGGCGGTGAGCAGTTCTTC.

The rearrangement uses TRBV27 and TRBJ1-1; D is ambiguous. V was pared by 7 bases and J by 5 bases, with 23 bases between. The CDR3 extends over 16 amino acids. Per germline, CDR1 MNHEY and CDR2 SMNVEV (reference sequence). The CDR3 spells CASTPRVSTMGTEAFF. CDR3 DNA: TGTGCCAGCACCCCTCGCGTTTCGACTATGGGGACTGAAGCTTTCTTT.

As to this clone: Other DNA sequences in the same sample also yield this CDR3. The chain employs TRBV5-1 and TRBJ2-7; TRBD1 might be the D (6 bases). Trimming took 0 bases from V and 4 from J, leaving 11 bases between them. This CDR3 has 14 residues. Germline CDR1 and CDR2: SGHRS and YFSETQ. The CDR3 DNA follows: TGCGCCAGCAGCTTGGCAGGGGAAGGGTACGAGCAGTACTTC. It translates to CASSLAGEGYEQYF.

The gene calls are TRBV11-2 and TRBJ2-7, with a tentative D call TRBD1 (8 bases). Per the germline V gene, CDR1 is SGHAT and CDR2 is FQNNGV. The germline V and J ends were trimmed by 4 bases and 6 bases, with 13 bases remaining between them. The CDR3 has 13 amino acids. The CDR3 is CASSSYRGGEQYF. The CDR3 DNA reads TGTGCCAGCAGCTCCTACAGGGGGGGCGAGCAGTACTTC.

The J gene is TRBJ2-7, the V gene TRBV7-8; no reliable D call. This CDR3 comprises 16 residues. CDR1 and CDR2 from the germline V gene are SGHVS and FQNEAQ. The V gene lost 1 base and the J gene lost 2 bases, with 15 bases spanning the gap. CDR3 loop: CASSLEIGVTTYEQYF. CDR3 in DNA: TGTGCCAGCAGCTTAGAGATTGGGGTAACCACCTACGAGCAGTACTTC.

The V call is TRBV6-6, the J call TRBJ1-1, with D perhaps matching TRBD1 (6 bases). The CDR3 runs to 13 residues. V was pared by 4 bases and J by 4 bases, with 10 bases between. Germline CDR1 reads MNHNY; CDR2 reads SVGAGI (reference sequence). The DNA for the CDR3 is TGTGCCAGCAGTTCCCGACAGGTCACTGAAGCTTTCTTT. Encoded protein: CASSSRQVTEAFF.

This chain uses TRBV7-9 with TRBJ2-3; 14 nucleotides agree with TRBD2. The CDR3 runs 16 residues. Germline lookup yields CDR1 SEHNR and CDR2 FQNEAQ (reference sequence). V shed 5 bases and J 4 bases; nucleotides not matched to a gene: 5. This chain's CDR3 is CASSVRLAGGPDTQYF. The CDR3 DNA reads TGTGCCAGCAGCGTGCGACTAGCGGGAGGGCCAGATACGCAGTATTTT.

V usage is TRBV4-3 and J usage is TRBJ2-4; D is perhaps TRBD2 (7 bases). The CDR3 is 16 residues long. Germline CDR1 reads LGHNA; CDR2 reads YSLEER. The ends were cut back, 1 base at V and 7 bases at J, with 17 bases in the middle. In DNA, the CDR3 is TGCGCCAGCAGCCAAGGGACCCGGGGGGCTGGGAACATTCAGTACTTC. Protein product: CASSQGTRGAGNIQYF.

V usage is TRBV9 and J usage is TRBJ1-3; no clear D. V lost 3 bases, J lost 0 bases, and 7 bases lay in between. The germline V gene encodes CDR1 SGDLS and CDR2 YYNGEE. This CDR3 region has 14 residues. The CDR3 DNA reads as TGTGCCAGCAGCGCATCGAGCTCTGGAAACACCATATATTTT. Protein: CASSASSSGNTIYF.